The 27 T cell receptor beta chains listed next were all sequenced from one sample in a study of T cells in Graves' hyperthyroidism and ophthalmopathy. Amplification yielded TCR beta CDR3 regions, with RNA transcripts as the source. Researchers ran a first-round RT-PCR on the TCR CDR3 using the HTBI primer set. Via MiXCR, TCRdb re-called the multiplex PCR reads, giving one row per CDR3 protein. The sample consists of under 400,000 distinct CDR3 sequences, approximately 16% of them appearing once. The source material was blood. Every receptor here comes from a woman aged 55-69 years with Graves' ophthalmopathy.

Of note for this clonotype: A clone one base away is much larger, so this may be a read error. V and J are TRBV20-1 and TRBJ1-1; no reliable D call. The length of the CDR3 is 10 residues. Germline V gene sequence: CDR1 DFQATT, CDR2 SNEGSKA (reference sequence). In DNA form, the CDR3 reads TGCAGTACTAGAGATGACGTAGCTTTCTTT. As protein: CSTRDDVAFF.

This clonotype was seen ten or more times. The chain employs TRBV12-3 or TRBV12-4 and TRBJ2-7; D remains ambiguous. The ends were cut back, 5 bases at V and 2 bases at J, with 7 bases in the middle. This CDR3 is built from 12 residues. The CDR3 spells CASSPRTYEQYF. In DNA form, the CDR3 reads TGTGCCAGCAGTCCGAGGACCTACGAGCAGTACTTC.

The sample holds many counts of this clonotype. The chain has TRBV5-1 and TRBJ2-3; TRBD2 matches at 10 bases. The CDR3 totals 15 residues. V lost 7 bases, J lost 4 bases, and 9 bases stayed unmatched. Germline lookup yields CDR1 SGHRS and CDR2 YFSETQ. The DNA for the CDR3 is TGCGCCAGCGCCCCCGGGACTAGCGAACCAGATACGCAGTATTTT. Its translation: CASAPGTSEPDTQYF.

Only a few counts were recorded for this clonotype. The genes are TRBV5-6 and TRBJ2-1, with D tentatively TRBD1 (6 bases). The CDR3 extends over 16 amino acids. Trimming shortened V by 4 bases and J by 2 bases, and 16 bases separated the two germline ends. Germline lookup yields CDR1 SGHDT and CDR2 YYEEEE. The CDR3 protein is CASSGLGQTTYNEQFF. The CDR3 DNA follows: TGTGCCAGCAGCGGGTTGGGACAAACAACCTACAATGAGCAGTTCTTC.

The V gene is TRBV7-8, the J gene TRBJ2-1, with D tentatively TRBD1 or TRBD2 (5 bases each). V was cut by 5 bases and J by 12 bases, with 14 bases left in between. CDR3 length: 12 amino acids. In germline, CDR1 is SGHVS, CDR2 FQNEAQ. CDR3 sequence: CASSNYRGPQFF. The CDR3 DNA reads as TGTGCCAGCAGCAACTACCGGGGCCCGCAGTTCTTC.

This clonotype was recorded a few times. This chain connects TRBV20-1 to TRBJ2-7; 15 nucleotides agree with TRBD2. The junction had 7 bases not matched to a gene; V was cut back by 0 bases and J by 4 bases. CDR1 DFQATT and CDR2 SNEGSKA come from the germline V gene (reference sequence). The CDR3 runs to 17 residues. CDR3 DNA: TGCAGTGCTAGAGACCCGGGACTAGCGGGAGGCTCTTACGAGCAGTACTTC. The encoded protein is CSARDPGLAGGSYEQYF.

The chain recombines TRBV27 with TRBJ2-2; 12 nucleotides match TRBD2. J gave up 5 bases and V 4 bases, and 8 bases lay outside the gene matches. Germline values: CDR1 MNHEY, CDR2 SMNVEV (reference sequence). This CDR3 spans 17 amino acids. The DNA for the CDR3 is TGTGCCAGCAGTTCCAGACTAGCGGGAGCGGGAACCGGGGAGCTGTTTTTT. It translates to CASSSRLAGAGTGELFF.

This clonotype occurred many times. The chain carries TRBV12-3 or TRBV12-4 and TRBJ1-1, with TRBD1 identical over 8 bases. V was pared by 8 bases and J by 11 bases, with 16 bases of the junction left unmatched. The CDR3 has 14 amino acids. The CDR3 sequence: CASHYGGQGARAFF. The CDR3 DNA reads as TGTGCCAGCCACTACGGGGGGCAGGGGGCTAGGGCTTTCTTT.

The chain is built from TRBV7-2 and TRBJ1-3, with D possibly TRBD1 on 5 matching bases. Germline values: CDR1 SGHTA, CDR2 FQGNSA. The CDR3 consists of 16 residues. V dropped 1 base and J dropped 4 bases, with 14 bases sitting between them. The CDR3 DNA is TGTGCCAGCAGCTTAGAACGGCAGGGCTTCGGAAACACCATATATTTT. It is translated as CASSLERQGFGNTIYF.

This clonotype was detected many times. The chain recombines TRBV6-1 with TRBJ2-7; possible D gene TRBD2, 5 bases. CDR1 is MNHNS and CDR2 is SASEGT in the germline V gene. The CDR3 loop spans 12 amino acids. Between the trimmed V and J ends, which lost 5 bases and 5 bases, there was a span of 10 bases. The CDR3 sequence is CASSPRGNEQYF. The CDR3 coding sequence is TGTGCCAGCAGTCCACGAGGGAACGAGCAGTACTTC.

This clonotype was picked up many times. V usage is TRBV30 and J usage is TRBJ2-3, with TRBD1 identical over 12 bases. J lost 3 bases, V lost 2 bases, and 3 bases had no gene match. This CDR3 comprises 15 residues. CDR1 GTSNPN and CDR2 SVGIG come from the germline V gene (reference sequence). CDR3 nucleotides: TGTGCCTGGAGTCCGGGACAGGGGGCAACAGATACGCAGTATTTT. It specifies CAWSPGQGATDTQYF.

This clonotype showed up many times. This chain links TRBV5-5 with TRBJ2-1, with unresolved D. V was cut by 6 bases and J by 5 bases, with 12 bases left in between. Germline CDR1 and CDR2: SGHKS and YYEKEE (reference sequence). The CDR3 totals 13 residues. The CDR3 region has the DNA TGTGCCAGCACCTTAGGACGAAACAATGAGCAGTTCTTC. Encoded protein: CASTLGRNNEQFF.

This clonotype has ten or more counts. The V call is TRBV12-3 or TRBV12-4, the J call TRBJ2-7, with a possible D match to TRBD1 (5 bases). Trimming stripped 7 bases from V and 7 bases from J, with 20 bases between. The CDR3 has 14 residues. CDR3 DNA: TGTGCCAGCACCCCCTCAGGGTCCTTTGGAGAGCAGTACTTC. This sequence encodes CASTPSGSFGEQYF.

The rearrangement links TRBV30 to TRBJ2-4; D remains ambiguous. CDR1 GTSNPN and CDR2 SVGIG come from the germline V gene (reference sequence). V was pared by 2 bases and J by 0 bases, with 11 bases between. This CDR3 contains 15 residues. For the CDR3, the DNA is TGTGCCTGGAGTACAGACGGAGTAGCCAAAAACATTCAGTACTTC. As protein: CAWSTDGVAKNIQYF.

The rearrangement links TRBV20-1 to TRBJ2-3; 10 bases map to TRBD2. V lost 6 bases to trimming and J lost 7 bases; unmatched junction nucleotides: 7. The germline CDR1 and CDR2 sequences are DFQATT and SNEGSKA (reference sequence). CDR3 length equals 13 residues. CDR3 DNA: TGCAGTGCACCTCTAGCGGGAGAAAATACGCAGTATTTT. Translation gives CSAPLAGENTQYF.

This clonotype was counted a few times. The chain couples TRBV6-1 to TRBJ2-3; 7 bases line up with TRBD2. This CDR3 is built from 16 residues. CDR1 MNHNS and CDR2 SASEGT come from the germline V gene. V lost 5 bases and J lost 5; bases outside the gene matches: 13. CDR3 loop: CASSSLGGGPLDTQYF. CDR3 DNA sequence: TGTGCCAGCAGTTCTCTGGGGGGAGGGCCCTTAGATACGCAGTATTTT.

This clonotype was seen at least ten times. The chain carries TRBV5-1 and TRBJ2-7; possibly TRBD2 for D (5 bases). The V end lost 4 bases, the J end lost 7 bases, and 15 bases lay between the germline ends. Germline loops: CDR1 SGHRS, CDR2 YFSETQ. The CDR3 spans 13 residues. For the CDR3, the DNA is TGCGCCAGCAGCGTGGGAGTTGGGCGGGAGCAGTACTTC. Translated, it gives CASSVGVGREQYF.

This clonotype was detected only a few times. The chain's CDR3 is CASRGQGGQPQHF. DNA of the CDR3: TGTGCCAGTAGGGGACAGGGCGGTCAGCCCCAGCATTTT. The J gene is TRBJ1-5, the V gene TRBV19; 9 bases fit TRBD1. Unmatched junction bases numbered 3, after V lost 6 bases and J lost 6 bases. The germline V gene has CDR1 LNHDA and CDR2 SQIVND (reference sequence). This CDR3 has 13 residues.

This clonotype was recorded many times. V and J are TRBV12-3 or TRBV12-4 and TRBJ1-1; 10 bases line up with TRBD1. The CDR3 sequence is 16 residues long. Trimming took 5 bases from V and 0 from J; bases not matched to a gene: 6. This CDR3 is CASSHRTGGMNTEAFF. CDR3 nucleotides: TGTGCCAGCAGTCACAGGACAGGGGGGATGAACACTGAAGCTTTCTTT.

This clonotype has a count of ten or more. The V and J genes are TRBV28 and TRBJ1-2; a possible D gene is TRBD1 (5 bases). The CDR3 runs 13 residues. Germline assignment: CDR1 MDHEN and CDR2 SYDVKM. V was clipped by 3 bases and J by 6 bases, with 11 bases between them. CDR3 in amino acids: CASSFGGEDGYTF. CDR3 nucleotides: TGTGCCAGCAGTTTCGGAGGGGAGGATGGCTACACCTTC.

This clonotype has at least ten counts. The chain recombines TRBV12-3 or TRBV12-4 with TRBJ2-5, with 10 bases matching TRBD2. The CDR3 runs to 15 residues. J gave up 5 bases and V 5 bases, and 8 bases lay outside the gene matches. In DNA form, the CDR3 reads TGTGCCAGCAGTCGGATAGCGGGAGGAGGGGAGACCCAGTACTTC. Encoded protein: CASSRIAGGGETQYF.

This clonotype has just a few counts. The chain is built from TRBV10-3 and TRBJ1-1; 8 nucleotides match TRBD1. CDR1 is ENHRY and CDR2 is SYGVKD in the germline V gene. The V gene end was trimmed by 11 bases and the J gene end by 4 bases; junction bases not matched to a gene: 12. CDR3 size: 14 residues. The DNA for the CDR3 is TGTGCCGCCCGGGGGACAGGCCCGATCACTGAAGCTTTCTTT. It encodes CAARGTGPITEAFF.

Ten or more counts support this clonotype. The rearrangement joins TRBV19 to TRBJ2-1; 8 bases match TRBD1. CDR3 length equals 14 residues. The germline CDR1 and CDR2 sequences are LNHDA and SQIVND (reference sequence). V lost 3 bases and J lost 9; bases outside the gene matches: 7. Written as DNA, the CDR3 is TGTGCCAGTAGTATGCAGGGGGCCCTGGGTGAGCAGTTCTTC. Translation gives CASSMQGALGEQFF.

This clonotype turned up a few times. This chain links TRBV20-1 with TRBJ1-5; no clear D gene. The V gene lost 3 bases and the J gene lost 5 bases, with 11 bases spanning the gap. The germline V gene has CDR1 DFQATT and CDR2 SNEGSKA (reference sequence). CDR3 size: 13 residues. CDR3: CSASGPIDQPQHF. The DNA for the CDR3 is TGCAGTGCTAGCGGCCCCATAGATCAGCCCCAGCATTTT.

This clonotype came up a few times. V and J are TRBV12-3 or TRBV12-4 and TRBJ2-6, with D hard to call. V lost 0 bases to trimming and J lost 1 base, with 4 bases between them. CDR3 length: 15 residues. Here the CDR3 DNA reads TGTGCCAGCAGTTTAGCCATATCTGGGGCCAACGTCCTGACTTTC. Translation: CASSLAISGANVLTF.

In this sample, this clonotype turned up many times. The rearrangement joins TRBV5-1 to TRBJ2-2; maybe TRBD1 (6 bases). V dropped 5 bases and J dropped 1 base, with 12 bases sitting between them. Germline V CDR1 and CDR2: SGHRS, YFSETQ. This CDR3 is built from 15 residues. CDR3 in DNA: TGCGCCAGCAGGGACGACAGGTTGAACACCGGGGAGCTGTTTTTT. As protein: CASRDDRLNTGELFF. Full variable domain (outside the CDR3, taken from reference TRBV5-1 and TRBJ2-2): KAGVTQTPRYLIKTRGQQVTLSCSPISGHRSVSWYQQTPGQGLQFLFEYFSETQRNKGNFPGRFSGRQFSNSRSEMNVSTLELGDSALYLCASRDDRLNTGELFFGEGSRLTVL.

This clonotype was observed a handful of times. A read error may account for a junction end that differs from germline. The V call is TRBV6-2 or TRBV6-3, the J call TRBJ1-1, with unresolved D. This CDR3 is 14 amino acids long. Germline assignment: CDR1 MNHEY and CDR2 SVGEGT. The CDR3 loop reads CTSSPPTLNTEAFF. CDR3 DNA: TGTACCAGCAGTCCGCCGACACTGAACACTGAAGCTTTCTTT.